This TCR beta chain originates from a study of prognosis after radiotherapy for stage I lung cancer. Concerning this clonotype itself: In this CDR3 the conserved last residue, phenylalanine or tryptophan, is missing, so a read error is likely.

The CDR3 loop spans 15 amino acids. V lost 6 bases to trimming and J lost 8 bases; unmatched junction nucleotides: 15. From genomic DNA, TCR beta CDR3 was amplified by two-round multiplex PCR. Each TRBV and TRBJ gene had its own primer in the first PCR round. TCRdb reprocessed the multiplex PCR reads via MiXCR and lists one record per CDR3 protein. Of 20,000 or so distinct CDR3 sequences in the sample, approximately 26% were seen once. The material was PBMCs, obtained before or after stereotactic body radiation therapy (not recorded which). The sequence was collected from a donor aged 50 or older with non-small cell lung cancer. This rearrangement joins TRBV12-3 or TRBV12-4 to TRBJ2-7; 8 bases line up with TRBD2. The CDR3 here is CASSPAQAGESKQYL. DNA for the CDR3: TGTGCCAGCAGCCCCGCGCAAGCGGGAGAGTCCAAGCAGTACTTA.